The 3 T cell receptor beta chains below all came from one sample that was sequenced in a study of blood T cell repertoires in COVID-19. The table came from immunoSEQ multiplex PCR; TCRdb's copy has only in-frame clones and leaves some out. This sample yields about 120,000 clones, of which about nine tenths are seen a single time; less than 2% belongs to the top ten. Sequencing was performed on peripheral blood. These receptors were collected from a human donor with active COVID-19. The donor label of this sample is uncertain.

V is TRBV20-1 and J is TRBJ2-3, with D perhaps matching TRBD1 (6 bases). Germline assignment: CDR1 DFQATT and CDR2 SNEGSKA (reference sequence). With 3 bases removed from V and 3 bases from J, the gap between germline ends came to 13 bases. This CDR3 has 14 residues. The CDR3, as DNA: TGCAGTGCTAGTTTTAGGCAGGGGACAGATACGCAGTATTTT. Encoded protein: CSASFRQGTDTQYF.

This clone was seen only once. This chain connects TRBV27 to TRBJ1-1, with 7 bases matching TRBD1. J was trimmed by 8 bases and V by 0 bases; bases with no gene match: 9. The CDR3 is 15 amino acids. Germline V gene data show CDR1 as MNHEY and CDR2 as SMNVEV (reference sequence). The chain's CDR3 is CASSLSTTGRREAFF. CDR3 nucleotides: TGTGCCAGCAGTTTATCCACGACAGGGAGAAGAGAAGCTTTCTTT.

The table lists this clone with a count of one. The J gene is TRBJ1-1, the V gene TRBV10-3; D might be TRBD1 (5 bases). The V end lost 2 bases, the J end lost 0 bases, and 7 bases lay between the germline ends. The CDR3 has 14 residues. CDR1 and CDR2 from the germline V gene are ENHRY and SYGVKD. For the CDR3, the DNA is TGTGCCATCAGTGAGAAGACAGTGAACACTGAAGCTTTCTTT. It translates to CAISEKTVNTEAFF.